This T cell receptor (beta chain) originates from a study of T cell repertoires in cytomegalovirus infection. Study-level points and caveats: Of the TCR beta families, the public ones yielded a cumulative frequency that identified carriers of CMV plus the relevant HLA.

With V trimmed by 4 bases and J by 3 bases, 9 bases remained unmatched. Germline loops: CDR1 LNHDA, CDR2 SQIVND (reference sequence). The CDR3 length is 18 residues. TCRdb analysed the reads with MiXCR anew, one entry per CDR3 protein. The sample carries some 280,000 distinct CDR3 sequences, around 13% recorded once. This clonotype was detected many times. Its antigen is still unknown. The V and J genes are TRBV19 and TRBJ2-7; the match to TRBD2 covers 16 bases. The source of this sequence is a human donor in good health (CMV status not recorded). Some clones in this sample may be carry-over from other donors' samples. Source material: PBMCs. CDR3 in amino acids: CASSTAGLAGGSYYEQYF. The CDR3 DNA is TGTGCCAGTAGTACCGCGGGACTAGCGGGAGGGAGTTACTACGAGCAGTACTTC.